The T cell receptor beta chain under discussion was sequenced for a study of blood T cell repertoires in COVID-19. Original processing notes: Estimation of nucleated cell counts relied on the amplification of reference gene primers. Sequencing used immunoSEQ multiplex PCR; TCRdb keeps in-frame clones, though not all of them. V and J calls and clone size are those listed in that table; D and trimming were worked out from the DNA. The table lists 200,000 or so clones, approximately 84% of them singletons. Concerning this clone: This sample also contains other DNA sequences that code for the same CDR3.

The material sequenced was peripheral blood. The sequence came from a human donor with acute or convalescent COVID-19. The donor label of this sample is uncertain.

CDR3 sequence (DNA): TGTGCCAGTAGTATGGGGGGGAGGGACCGGGAGCTGTTTTTT. Encoded protein: CASSMGGRDRELFF. The J gene is TRBJ2-2, the V gene TRBV19, with 7 nucleotides matching TRBD2. V lost 3 bases, J lost 9 bases, and 7 bases stayed unmatched. The CDR3 runs to 14 residues. CDR1 is LNHDA, CDR2 SQIVND, per germline (reference sequence).